The source of this T cell receptor beta chain is a study of breast tumors, draining lymph nodes, adjacent tissues. Study-wide results and limits: Most tumor T cells seemingly derive from lymph node, then expand in tumor.

This CDR3 is built from 13 residues. Germline lookup yields CDR1 LNHNV and CDR2 YYDKDF (reference sequence). Note on this clonotype: The antigen is not known. Its ends do not fully match the called genes, so a read error is possible.

TCRdb passed the multiplex PCR reads through MiXCR, listing each CDR3 protein once. The sample records about 63,000 distinct CDR3 sequences, less than 75% being singletons. The chain combines TRBV15 with TRBJ1-4; perhaps TRBD1 as D (5 bases). The sequencing sample was made of breast tumor tissue. This clonotype was sampled from a female donor with breast cancer. Some clones in this sample may be carry-over from other donors' samples. The CDR3 sequence: CATSRGTNEELFF. CDR3 coding DNA: TGTGCCACCAGCAGGGGGACTAATGAAGAACTGTTTTTT.